A selection of T cell receptor beta chains follows, all from one sample in a study of CD8 T cells in ankylosing spondylitis. Each CDR3 protein gets one entry after TCRdb re-called the 5' RACE reads with MiXCR. The sample records 650,000 to 800,000 distinct CDR3 sequences, under 20% being singletons. The sample comprised blood, either unsorted or a sorted T cell fraction (not recorded which). Every receptor here comes from a male donor with ankylosing spondylitis. The CDR3 runs from the conserved cysteine through the conserved F or W. The D gene is left open where the match is weak. The size of a clone is reported for some rows only, either as once, few or many, or as a class for expanded clones.

clone size,V gene,D gene,J gene,CDR3 DNA,CDR3 protein
few,TRBV2,.,TRBJ1-6,TGTGCCAGCAGTGGGTTCGAACTTCAGTCACCCCTCCACTTT,CASSGFELQSPLHF
few,TRBV16,TRBD1,TRBJ1-2,TGTGCCAGCAGCCCCCAGGGGGGGAGCTATGGCTACACCTTC,CASSPQGGSYGYTF
few,TRBV4-2,.,TRBJ1-5,TGTGCCAGCAGCCAAGAGGACCTGCAGCCCCAGCATTTT,CASSQEDLQPQHF
many,TRBV18,TRBD2,TRBJ2-7,TGTGCCAGCTCCCGGGGGGGAACCTACGAGCAGTACTTC,CASSRGGTYEQYF
.,TRBV3-1,.,TRBJ2-5,TGTGCCAGCAGCCAAAACCTCCAGCCCTTGTACTTC,CASSQNLQPLYF
many,TRBV29-1,TRBD1,TRBJ2-7,TGCAGCGTTTTGAAGACAGGGGTCTCCTACGAGCAGTACTTC,CSVLKTGVSYEQYF
.,TRBV5-1,.,TRBJ2-2,TGCGCCAGCAGGACTGATGGCACCGGGGAGCTGTTTTTT,CASRTDGTGELFF
many,TRBV20-1,.,TRBJ2-1,TGCAGTGCCGCGCCGGGTCCCACCCAGTTCTTC,CSAAPGPTQFF
.,TRBV20-1,.,TRBJ1-2,TGCAGTGCTCCGCCCGGGGGGGTGGACTATGGCTACACCTTC,CSAPPGGVDYGYTF
.,TRBV5-6,TRBD1,TRBJ1-3,TGTGCCAGCAGCTTGGATGGACAGGGCGCTGGAAACACCATATATTTT,CASSLDGQGAGNTIYF
.,TRBV6-5,.,TRBJ2-1,TGTGCCAGCAGCACCGAGGTGGAGCAGTTCTTC,CASSTEVEQFF
.,TRBV2,.,TRBJ1-2,TGTGCCAGCAGCGGCGTGGGGGGGGACTATGGCTACACCTTC,CASSGVGGDYGYTF
.,TRBV6-4,TRBD1,TRBJ1-6,TGTGCCAGCAGTGACCCGGGACAGGGAAACGCTAATTCACCCCTCCACTTT,CASSDPGQGNANSPLHF
few,TRBV7-9,.,TRBJ2-7,TGTGCCAGCAGCTTTGGGGGCGGGGGCGAGCAGTACTTC,CASSFGGGGEQYF
.,TRBV11-1,.,TRBJ2-4,TGTGCCAGCAGCTCGGGACTCCAAAACATTCAGTACTTC,CASSSGLQNIQYF
few,TRBV5-1,TRBD2,TRBJ2-7,TGCGCCAGCAGCTTGGGACTAGCGGGGCCTCTTTACGAGCAGTACTTC,CASSLGLAGPLYEQYF
few,TRBV4-3,.,TRBJ2-7,TGCGCCAGCAGCCCGCTCCCCGGGGCCACCTACGAGCAGTACTTC,CASSPLPGATYEQYF
many,TRBV4-2,TRBD1,TRBJ1-4,TGTGCCAGCAGCCACCCCCCGGGACAGGAAAATGAAAAACTGTTTTTT,CASSHPPGQENEKLFF
few,TRBV10-3,TRBD1,TRBJ1-1,TGTGCCATCAGTCGACAGGGGATGAACACTGAAGCTTTCTTT,CAISRQGMNTEAFF
.,TRBV7-9,.,TRBJ2-1,TGTGCCAGCAGCTTAGCGCTCACTGGGAGCTCCTACAATGAGCAGTTCTTC,CASSLALTGSSYNEQFF
few,TRBV28,.,TRBJ1-5,TGTGCCAGCACCAAAGTGGGCAGGGACAATCAGCCCCAGCATTTT,CASTKVGRDNQPQHF
.,TRBV28,TRBD1,TRBJ1-5,TGTGCCAGCACCACACGGGACAGGGGTTTTAATCAGCCCCAGCATTTT,CASTTRDRGFNQPQHF
few,TRBV11-2,TRBD2,TRBJ2-3,TGTGCCAGCAGCGAGAGGGCCGGGACTAGCGGGAGCACAGATACGCAGTATTTT,CASSERAGTSGSTDTQYF
few,TRBV9,.,TRBJ2-2,TGTGCCAGCAGCGTAGTGTACACCGGGGAGCTGTTTTTT,CASSVVYTGELFF
few,TRBV5-1,.,TRBJ1-2,TGCGCCAGCAGCTTGGAGGGCCCCAGGGCCGATAAGATGGATGGCTACACCTTC,CASSLEGPRADKMDGYTF
.,TRBV7-3,TRBD2,TRBJ2-2,TGTGCCAGCAGCGTCCTAGCGGGGGGCAGCCGGGAGCTGTTTTTT,CASSVLAGGSRELFF
.,TRBV18,.,TRBJ2-1,TGTGCCAGCTCATCCATAGGGGGGCTCCCCAATGAGCAGTTCTTC,CASSSIGGLPNEQFF
.,TRBV7-3,.,TRBJ2-3,TGTGCCAGCAGCCTCAGACAGGATTCAGATACGCAGTATTTT,CASSLRQDSDTQYF
few,TRBV7-9,.,TRBJ2-2,TGTGCCAGCACCCCCGATTCCAGATCGAACACCGGGGAGCTGTTTTTT,CASTPDSRSNTGELFF
.,TRBV24-1,.,TRBJ2-5,TGTGCCACCAGTGCTCCCCGCGGGGAGAGGGGGCAAGAGACCCAGTACTTC,CATSAPRGERGQETQYF
many,TRBV7-2,.,TRBJ1-6,TGTGCCAGCAGCTTCCAAAATTCACCCCTCCACTTT,CASSFQNSPLHF
few,TRBV4-3,TRBD2,TRBJ2-1,TGCGCCAGCAGCCAAGATTCGGCGGGAGGTTGGGGCAATGAGCAGTTCTTC,CASSQDSAGGWGNEQFF
many,TRBV15,.,TRBJ1-2,TGTGCCACCAGCAGATATGACAGCTATGGCTACACCTTC,CATSRYDSYGYTF
few,TRBV3-1,.,TRBJ2-7,TGTGCCAGCAGCCAAGCCAGGAGCGAGCAGTACTTC,CASSQARSEQYF
few,TRBV27,.,TRBJ2-6,TGTGCCAGCAGGAAGTCTGGGGCCAACGTCCTGACTTTC,CASRKSGANVLTF
.,TRBV5-1,TRBD1,TRBJ2-7,TGCGCCAGCAGCATGGACAGGCGGACCCCAGCGGCCGAGCAGTACTTC,CASSMDRRTPAAEQYF
few,TRBV20-1,.,TRBJ2-1,TGCAGTGCTAGAGATATGAAGAACAATGAGCAGTTCTTC,CSARDMKNNEQFF
.,TRBV6-1,TRBD2,TRBJ2-3,TGTGCCAGCAGTGAACTAGCGGGGCTCACAGATACGCAGTATTTT,CASSELAGLTDTQYF
few,TRBV12-3/TRBV12-4,.,TRBJ2-7,TGTGCCAGCAGTTTACACAGGGACGCATCCGAGCAGTACTTC,CASSLHRDASEQYF
.,TRBV12-3/TRBV12-4,.,TRBJ2-3,TGTGCCAGCAGCTCGGGGACGTGGGATACGCAGTATTTT,CASSSGTWDTQYF
.,TRBV9,TRBD2,TRBJ2-1,TGTGCCAGCAGCGTCACATTCGTTTTAGCGGGAGGGCGCCATGAGCAGTTCTTC,CASSVTFVLAGGRHEQFF
once,TRBV11-2,TRBD2,TRBJ2-3,TGTGCCAGCAGCTTAGACGCGGGGGGGGATACGCAGTATTTT,CASSLDAGGDTQYF
many,TRBV7-8,.,TRBJ2-3,TGTGCCAGCAGCCTCACTGGGGGGGGCCCGGGGATCACAGATACGCAGTATTTT,CASSLTGGGPGITDTQYF
few,TRBV7-9,.,TRBJ1-1,TGTGCCAGCAGCCCCGTTAGGGTAGCCATGAACACTGAAGCTTTCTTT,CASSPVRVAMNTEAFF
many,TRBV29-1,TRBD1,TRBJ1-1,TGCAGCGTTGAAGTCACAGGGGGCTATGAAGCTTTCTTT,CSVEVTGGYEAFF
few,TRBV12-3/TRBV12-4,.,TRBJ2-4,TGTGCCAGCAGTTCGCAGGGGCGAGACATTCAGTACTTC,CASSSQGRDIQYF
few,TRBV20-1,TRBD2,TRBJ2-1,TGCAGTGCTAGAGGTCGCGGGAGCTCCTACAATGAGCAGTTCTTC,CSARGRGSSYNEQFF
.,TRBV5-5,.,TRBJ2-1,TGTGCCAGCAGCTTGGTAGTAGACAATGAGCAGTTCTTC,CASSLVVDNEQFF
few,TRBV4-1,.,TRBJ2-5,TGCGCCAGCAGCCAAGATTCGGCAGGGCAAGAGACCCAGTACTTC,CASSQDSAGQETQYF
many,TRBV7-9,TRBD1,TRBJ1-1,TGTGCCAGCAGCCCCGGACAGGGGGGAGTGACAGCTTTCTTT,CASSPGQGGVTAFF
.,TRBV6-1,.,TRBJ1-4,TGTGCCAGCAGCACGATTGGGGGAACCAATGAAAAACTGTTTTTT,CASSTIGGTNEKLFF
.,TRBV6-1,TRBD2,TRBJ2-7,TGTGCCACTCGGACTAGCGGGAGCTACTACGAGCAGTACTTC,CATRTSGSYYEQYF
.,TRBV7-3,TRBD2,TRBJ2-1,TGTGCCAGCAGCCCAACTTCTAGCGGGGCAACCTACAATGAGCAGTTCTTC,CASSPTSSGATYNEQFF
.,TRBV7-9,.,TRBJ1-1,TGTGCCAGCGATAAGGACGCTGAAGCTTTCTTT,CASDKDAEAFF
many,TRBV5-1,TRBD1,TRBJ2-2,TGCGCCAGCAGCCCAGGACAGGGTGGCACCGGGGAGCTGTTTTTT,CASSPGQGGTGELFF
.,TRBV5-6,TRBD1,TRBJ2-7,TGTGCCAGCAGCTACGGACAGGTCCACGAGCAGTACTTC,CASSYGQVHEQYF